What follows describes a single T cell receptor beta chain. The sample belongs to a study of blood T cell repertoires in COVID-19. About the study: Some COVID-19 samples were acute and others convalescent; all came from the United States, Italy and Spain. T cells, B-cell-depleted T cells, or PBMCs provided the cDNA or gDNA that served as material.

Original handling: Amplified reference gene primers provided the basis for estimating nucleated cell counts. The repertoire was sequenced with immunoSEQ multiplex PCR; TCRdb's copy has only in-frame clones and lacks some. The V and J calls and the clone size are those of that table, but D and trimming were determined from the DNA. The data contain about 200,000 clones, about three quarters of them seen just once; the ten biggest clones take up around 6%. The CDR3 covers 12 residues. The V gene lost 3 bases and the J gene lost 13 bases, with 15 bases spanning the gap. CDR1 is SNHLY, CDR2 FYNNEI, per germline.

The sample comprised peripheral blood. The chain has TRBV2 and TRBJ1-1; no reliable D call. This TCR came from a woman between 70 and 85 years old with acute or convalescent COVID-19. Written as DNA, the CDR3 is TGTGCCAGCAGTGACCCCGCCCGGGAAAGTTTCTTT. It translates to CASSDPARESFF.